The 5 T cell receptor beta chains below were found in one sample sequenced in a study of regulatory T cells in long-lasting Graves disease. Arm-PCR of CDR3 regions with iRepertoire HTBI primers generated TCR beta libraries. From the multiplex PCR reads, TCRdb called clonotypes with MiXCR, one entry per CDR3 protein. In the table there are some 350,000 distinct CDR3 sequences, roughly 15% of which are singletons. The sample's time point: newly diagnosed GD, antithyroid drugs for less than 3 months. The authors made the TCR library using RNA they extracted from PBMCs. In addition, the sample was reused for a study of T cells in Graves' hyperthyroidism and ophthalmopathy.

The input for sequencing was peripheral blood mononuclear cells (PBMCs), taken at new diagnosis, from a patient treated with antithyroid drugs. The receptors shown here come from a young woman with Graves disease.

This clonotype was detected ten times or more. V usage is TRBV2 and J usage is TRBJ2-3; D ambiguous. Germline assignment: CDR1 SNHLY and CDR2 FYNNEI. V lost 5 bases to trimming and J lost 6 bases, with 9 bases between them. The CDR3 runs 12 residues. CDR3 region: CASSQDRDTQYF. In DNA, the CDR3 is TGTGCCAGCAGTCAAGACCGGGATACGCAGTATTTT.

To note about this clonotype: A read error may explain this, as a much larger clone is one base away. DNA of the CDR3: TGTGCCAGCAGTTTTCAGGCCGGATATATCCATGAGCAGTACTTC. This sequence encodes CASSFQAGYIHEQYF. The chain couples TRBV12-3 or TRBV12-4 to TRBJ2-7, with D uncertain. V gave up 3 bases and J gave up 7 bases, with 19 bases separating them. The CDR3 is 15 residues long.

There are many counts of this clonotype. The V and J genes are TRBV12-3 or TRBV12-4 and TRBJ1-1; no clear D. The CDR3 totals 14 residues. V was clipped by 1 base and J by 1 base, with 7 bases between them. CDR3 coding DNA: TGTGCCAGCAGTTTAGAGGGCAAGAACACTGAAGCTTTCTTT. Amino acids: CASSLEGKNTEAFF.

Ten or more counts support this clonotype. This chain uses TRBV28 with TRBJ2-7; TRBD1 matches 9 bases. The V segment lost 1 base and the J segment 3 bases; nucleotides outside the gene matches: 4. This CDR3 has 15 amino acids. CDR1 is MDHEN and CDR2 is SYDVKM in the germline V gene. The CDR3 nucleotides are TGTGCCAGCAGTTTATCCGGGGGACAGGGCTACGAGCAGTACTTC. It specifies CASSLSGGQGYEQYF.

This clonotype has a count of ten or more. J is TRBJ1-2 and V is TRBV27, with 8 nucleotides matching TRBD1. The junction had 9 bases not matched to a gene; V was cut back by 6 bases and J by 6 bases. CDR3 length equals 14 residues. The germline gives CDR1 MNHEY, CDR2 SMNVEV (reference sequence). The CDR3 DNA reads TGTGCCAGCAGATCGACAGGGGATCAGGATGGCTACACCTTC. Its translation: CASRSTGDQDGYTF.